Listed here are 2 T cell receptor beta chains from one sample, sequenced in a study of cytomegalovirus exposure and HLA in healthy donors. PCR employed 60 Vbeta and 13 Jbeta primers. Measured with immunoSEQ multiplex PCR; TCRdb has only the in-frame clones, and not every one. The sample has roughly 120,000 clones, approximately 80% seen once. Specimen: PBMCs. Receptors originate from a man aged 25-45 years in good health and CMV-seropositive.

This chain links TRBV30 with TRBJ1-2; 9 bases are a match to TRBD1. Trimming cost V 1 base and J 5 bases; bases outside gene matches: 5. Germline V gene lookup returns CDR1 GTSNPN and CDR2 SVGIG (reference sequence). The CDR3 length is 14 residues. The CDR3 protein is CAWSGPGQGYGYTF. Written as DNA, the CDR3 is TGTGCCTGGAGTGGCCCGGGACAGGGATATGGCTACACCTTC. Full variable domain (remainder filled in from reference TRBV30 and TRBJ1-2): SQTIHQWPATLVQPVGSPLSLECTVEGTSNPNLYWYRQAAGRGLQLLFYSVGIGQISSEVPQNLSASRPQDRQFILSSKKLLLSDSGFYLCAWSGPGQGYGYTFGSGTRLTVV.

The rearrangement links TRBV7-8 to TRBJ2-7; 13 bases fit TRBD2. CDR1 SGHVS and CDR2 FQNEAQ come from the germline V gene. V was pared by 2 bases and J by 2 bases, with 3 bases of the junction left unmatched. CDR3 length: 16 residues. The CDR3 DNA sequence: TGTGCCAGCAGCTTAATCGGACTAGCGGGGGCCTACGAGCAGTACTTC. Its translation: CASSLIGLAGAYEQYF.